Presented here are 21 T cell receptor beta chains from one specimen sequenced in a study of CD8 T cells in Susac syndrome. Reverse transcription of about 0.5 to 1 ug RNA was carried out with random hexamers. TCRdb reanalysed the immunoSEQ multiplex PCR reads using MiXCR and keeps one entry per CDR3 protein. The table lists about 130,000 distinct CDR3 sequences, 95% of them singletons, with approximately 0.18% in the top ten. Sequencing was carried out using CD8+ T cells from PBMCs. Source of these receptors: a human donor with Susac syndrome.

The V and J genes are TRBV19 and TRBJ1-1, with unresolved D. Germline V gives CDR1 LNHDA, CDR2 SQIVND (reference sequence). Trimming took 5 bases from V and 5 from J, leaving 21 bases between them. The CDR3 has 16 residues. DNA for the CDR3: TGTGCCAGTAGTGACGGGGATAATATGAGAAGAACTGAAGCTTTCTTT. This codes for CASSDGDNMRRTEAFF.

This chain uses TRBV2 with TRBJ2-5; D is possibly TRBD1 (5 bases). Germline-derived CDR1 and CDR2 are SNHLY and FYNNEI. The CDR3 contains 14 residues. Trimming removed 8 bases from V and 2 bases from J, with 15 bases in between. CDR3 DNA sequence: TGTGCCAGCCGCACAGGCGAGATACAAGAGACCCAGTACTTC. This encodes CASRTGEIQETQYF.

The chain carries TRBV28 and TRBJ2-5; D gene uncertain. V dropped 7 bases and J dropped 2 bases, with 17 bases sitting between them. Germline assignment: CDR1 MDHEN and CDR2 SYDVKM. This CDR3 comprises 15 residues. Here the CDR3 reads CASTSLRGFQETQYF. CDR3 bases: TGTGCCAGCACCTCGCTCCGAGGATTTCAAGAGACCCAGTACTTC.

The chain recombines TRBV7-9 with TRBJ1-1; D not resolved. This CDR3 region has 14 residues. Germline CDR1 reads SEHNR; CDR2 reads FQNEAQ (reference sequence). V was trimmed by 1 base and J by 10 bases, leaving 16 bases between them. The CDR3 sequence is CASSLDAGKESAFF. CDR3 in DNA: TGTGCCAGCAGCTTAGATGCCGGGAAGGAATCAGCTTTCTTT.

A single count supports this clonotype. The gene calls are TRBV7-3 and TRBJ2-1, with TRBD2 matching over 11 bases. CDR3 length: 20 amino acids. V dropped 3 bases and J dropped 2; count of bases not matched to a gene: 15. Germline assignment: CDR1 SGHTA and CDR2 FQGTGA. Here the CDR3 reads CASSFNPSGRTFRPYNEQFF. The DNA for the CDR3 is TGTGCCAGCAGCTTTAATCCTAGCGGGAGGACCTTTCGGCCCTACAATGAGCAGTTCTTC.

CDR3 DNA: TGTGCCAGCAGCGCTCAATATAGCGGGAGTTTCGACGAGCAGTACTTC. As protein: CASSAQYSGSFDEQYF. The chain links TRBV9 to TRBJ2-7, with 9 positions matching TRBD2. CDR1 and CDR2 (germline): SGDLS, YYNGEE. The CDR3 extends over 16 amino acids. The junction had 12 bases not matched to a gene; V was cut back by 3 bases and J by 5 bases.

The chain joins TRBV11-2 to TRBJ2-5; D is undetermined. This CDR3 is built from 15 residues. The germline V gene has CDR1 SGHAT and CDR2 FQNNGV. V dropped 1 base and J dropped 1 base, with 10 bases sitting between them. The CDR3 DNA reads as TGTGCCAGCAGCTTAGCCCTTTTAGGCCAAGAGACCCAGTACTTC. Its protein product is CASSLALLGQETQYF.

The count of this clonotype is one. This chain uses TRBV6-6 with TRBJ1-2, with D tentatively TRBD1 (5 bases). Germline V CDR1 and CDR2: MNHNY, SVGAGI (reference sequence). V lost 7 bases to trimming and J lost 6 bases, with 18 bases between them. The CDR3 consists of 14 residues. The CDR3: CASTETRGANGYTF. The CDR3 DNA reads TGTGCCAGCACCGAAACCCGGGGCGCGAATGGCTACACCTTC.

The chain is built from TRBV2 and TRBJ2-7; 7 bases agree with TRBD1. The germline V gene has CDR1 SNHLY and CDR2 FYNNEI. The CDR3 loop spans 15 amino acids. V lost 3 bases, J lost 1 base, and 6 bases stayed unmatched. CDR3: CASSEGQTFSYEQYF. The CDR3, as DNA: TGTGCCAGCAGTGAGGGACAGACCTTTTCCTACGAGCAGTACTTC. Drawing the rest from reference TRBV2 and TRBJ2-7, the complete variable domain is EPEVTQTPSHQVTQMGQEVILRCVPISNHLYFYWYRQILGQKVEFLVSFYNNEISEKSEIFDDQFSVERPDGSNFTLKIRSTKLEDSAMYFCASSEGQTFSYEQYFGPGTRLTVT.

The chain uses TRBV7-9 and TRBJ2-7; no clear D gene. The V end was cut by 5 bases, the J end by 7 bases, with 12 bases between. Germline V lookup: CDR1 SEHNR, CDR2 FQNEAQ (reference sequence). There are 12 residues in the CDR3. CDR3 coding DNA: TGTGCCAGCAGCCCTGACGGACCAGAGCAGTACTTC. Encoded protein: CASSPDGPEQYF.

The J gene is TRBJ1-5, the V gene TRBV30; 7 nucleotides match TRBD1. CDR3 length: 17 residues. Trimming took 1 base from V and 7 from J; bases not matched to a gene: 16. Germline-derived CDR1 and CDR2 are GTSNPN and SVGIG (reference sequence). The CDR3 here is CAWSAIPGQRPGQPQHF. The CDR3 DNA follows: TGTGCCTGGAGTGCAATACCGGGACAGCGCCCCGGGCAGCCCCAGCATTTT. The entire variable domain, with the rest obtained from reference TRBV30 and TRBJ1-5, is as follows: SQTIHQWPATLVQPVGSPLSLECTVEGTSNPNLYWYRQAAGRGLQLLFYSVGIGQISSEVPQNLSASRPQDRQFILSSKKLLLSDSGFYLCAWSAIPGQRPGQPQHFGDGTRLSIL.

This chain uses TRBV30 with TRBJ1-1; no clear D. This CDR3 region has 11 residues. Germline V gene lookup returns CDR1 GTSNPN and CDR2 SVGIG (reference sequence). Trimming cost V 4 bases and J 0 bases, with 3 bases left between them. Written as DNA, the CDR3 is TGTGCCTGGACCTTGAACACTGAAGCTTTCTTT. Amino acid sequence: CAWTLNTEAFF.

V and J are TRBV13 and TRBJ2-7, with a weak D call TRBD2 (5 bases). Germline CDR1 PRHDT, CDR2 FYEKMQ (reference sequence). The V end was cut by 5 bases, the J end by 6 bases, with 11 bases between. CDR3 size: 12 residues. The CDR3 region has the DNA TGTGCCAGCAGCGGACTGACGGGCGAGCAGTACTTC. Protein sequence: CASSGLTGEQYF.

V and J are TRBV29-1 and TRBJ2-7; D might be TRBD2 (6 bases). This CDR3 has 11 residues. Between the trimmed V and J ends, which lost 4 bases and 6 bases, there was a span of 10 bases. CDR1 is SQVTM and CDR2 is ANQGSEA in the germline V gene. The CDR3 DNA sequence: TGCAGCGTTGTGGAGGGTGGCGAGCAGTACTTC. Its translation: CSVVEGGEQYF.

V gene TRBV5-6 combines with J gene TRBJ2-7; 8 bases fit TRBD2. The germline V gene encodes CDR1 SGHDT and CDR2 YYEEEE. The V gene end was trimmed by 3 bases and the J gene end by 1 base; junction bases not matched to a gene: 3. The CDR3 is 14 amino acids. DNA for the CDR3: TGTGCCAGCAGCTCGGGACTAGAATCCTACGAGCAGTACTTC. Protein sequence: CASSSGLESYEQYF.

The DNA for the CDR3 is TGCGCCAGCAGCCGGACCGGGCCCCAACCGACGTTTGGGGAGACCCAGTACTTC. Amino acid sequence: CASSRTGPQPTFGETQYF. The V call is TRBV4-1, the J call TRBJ2-5; D uncertain. V lost 4 bases and J lost 5, with 26 bases in between. The CDR3 has 18 amino acids. Germline V gives CDR1 MGHRA, CDR2 YSYEKL.

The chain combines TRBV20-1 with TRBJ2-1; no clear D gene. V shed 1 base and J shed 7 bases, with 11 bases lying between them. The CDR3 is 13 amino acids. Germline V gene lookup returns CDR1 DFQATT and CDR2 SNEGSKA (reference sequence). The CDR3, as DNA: TGCAGTGCTAGAGTCGTTATCGGGAATGAGCAGTTCTTC. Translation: CSARVVIGNEQFF.

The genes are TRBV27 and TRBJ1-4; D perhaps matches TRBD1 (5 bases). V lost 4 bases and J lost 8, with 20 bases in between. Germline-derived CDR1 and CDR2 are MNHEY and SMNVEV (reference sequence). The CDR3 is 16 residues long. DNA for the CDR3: TGTGCCAGCAGTTCAATCGACAGAGGGGCAGGGGAAAAACTGTTTTTT. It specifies CASSSIDRGAGEKLFF.

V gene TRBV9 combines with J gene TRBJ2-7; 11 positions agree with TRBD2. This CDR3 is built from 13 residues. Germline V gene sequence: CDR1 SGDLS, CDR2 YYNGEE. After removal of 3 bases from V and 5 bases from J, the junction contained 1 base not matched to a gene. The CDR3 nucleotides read TGTGCCAGCAGCGCACTAGCGGGAGACGAGCAGTACTTC. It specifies CASSALAGDEQYF. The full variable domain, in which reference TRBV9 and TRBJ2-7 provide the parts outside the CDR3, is DSGVTQTPKHLITATGQRVTLRCSPRSGDLSVYWYQQSLDQGLQFLIQYYNGEERAKGNILERFSAQQFPDLHSELNLSSLELGDSALYFCASSALAGDEQYFGPGTRLTVT.

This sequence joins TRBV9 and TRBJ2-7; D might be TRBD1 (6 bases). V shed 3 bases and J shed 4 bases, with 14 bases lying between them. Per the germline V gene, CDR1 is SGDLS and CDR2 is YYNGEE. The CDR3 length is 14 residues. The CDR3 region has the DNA TGTGCCAGCAGCGGCCCGGGACACCTATACGAGCAGTACTTC. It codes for CASSGPGHLYEQYF.

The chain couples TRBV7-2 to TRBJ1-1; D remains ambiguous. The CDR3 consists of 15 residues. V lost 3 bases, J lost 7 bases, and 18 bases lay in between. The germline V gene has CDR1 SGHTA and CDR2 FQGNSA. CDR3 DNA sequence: TGTGCCAGCAGCTTCAATAGGGTGGGAAACCTTGAAGCTTTCTTT. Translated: CASSFNRVGNLEAFF.